This record covers a single TCR beta chain. This sample was included in a study of T cell responses to AZD1222 COVID-19 vaccine. Libraries were prepared by immunoSEQ multiplex PCR; TCRdb keeps only in-frame clonotypes and omits some of them. The sample holds tens of thousands of clones; under 95% are singletons and the top ten take 3.5% to 5%. The J segment lost 8 bases and the V segment lost 4 bases, leaving 15 bases of the junction unmatched. Germline V lookup: CDR1 KGHDR, CDR2 SFDVKD. This CDR3 region has 18 residues. The sequence derives from an adult in good health. The V call is TRBV24-1, the J call TRBJ1-4; TRBD1 matches 10 bases. Sequenced here: peripheral blood, sampled on day 0 of MenACWY control vaccination. CDR3: CATSETPGQGRGGEKLFF. For the CDR3, the DNA is TGTGCCACCAGTGAGACCCCGGGACAGGGGAGAGGGGGAGAAAAACTGTTTTTT.